This T cell receptor (beta chain) appears in the sequencing data of a study of identical twins. Regarding the study as a whole: Insertions were reduced in abundant cord blood beta clonotypes but not in memory repertoires. In drawing conclusions, the study used cross-sectional statistical analysis and did not follow the same donors.

The CDR3 has 16 residues. It was template switching that added a universal primer site, and there were unique molecular identifiers on the cDNA. TCRdb processed the 5' RACE reads anew with MiXCR; each CDR3 protein has one entry. The sample consists of about 330,000 distinct CDR3 sequences, roughly 12% of them appearing once. This clonotype was observed a handful of times. Its antigen is as yet unknown. These same records also appear under a second study, on yellow fever vaccine responses in identical twins. As reported in that work: Reports say the vaccine T cell response in twins looked partly convergent and partly personalized.

The sequence was collected from a woman under 30 in good health. Sample: CD8+ T cells sorted from blood. The rearrangement links TRBV21-1 to TRBJ2-7; the table's TRBD2 call for D was not verified on the DNA. TRBV21-1 is noted as a pseudogene. The CDR3 DNA reads TGTGCCAGCAGCAAAGATGGGCCTAGCGGGGCCTACGAGCAGTACGTC. It encodes CASSKDGPSGAYEQYV.